This entry describes one T cell receptor beta chain. This sample is drawn from a study of blood T cell repertoires in COVID-19. Overall study: Specimens from acute and convalescent COVID-19 originated in the United States, Italy and Spain. T cells, B-cell-depleted T cells, or PBMCs supplied cDNA or gDNA.

The trim removed 1 base at V and 6 bases at J, leaving 6 bases unmatched. Germline CDR1 SGHTA, CDR2 FQGTGA. The CDR3 is 16 residues long. Original data processing: Using reference gene primer amplification, nucleated cell counts were estimated. The protocol was immunoSEQ multiplex PCR, while the TCRdb copy is restricted to in-frame clones and leaves out a portion. V, J and clone size are those of that table, while D and trimming were read from the DNA. Among about 44,000 clones listed, approximately 79% were seen once. The chain carries TRBV7-3 and TRBJ2-2, with 9 bases aligning to TRBD1. The sequence was collected from a human donor in a cohort sampled during active COVID-19. Sequencing was done on a sample of peripheral blood. CDR3 region: CASSLNGQGIPGELFF. CDR3 DNA sequence: TGTGCCAGCAGCTTAAACGGACAGGGGATCCCCGGGGAGCTGTTTTTT.